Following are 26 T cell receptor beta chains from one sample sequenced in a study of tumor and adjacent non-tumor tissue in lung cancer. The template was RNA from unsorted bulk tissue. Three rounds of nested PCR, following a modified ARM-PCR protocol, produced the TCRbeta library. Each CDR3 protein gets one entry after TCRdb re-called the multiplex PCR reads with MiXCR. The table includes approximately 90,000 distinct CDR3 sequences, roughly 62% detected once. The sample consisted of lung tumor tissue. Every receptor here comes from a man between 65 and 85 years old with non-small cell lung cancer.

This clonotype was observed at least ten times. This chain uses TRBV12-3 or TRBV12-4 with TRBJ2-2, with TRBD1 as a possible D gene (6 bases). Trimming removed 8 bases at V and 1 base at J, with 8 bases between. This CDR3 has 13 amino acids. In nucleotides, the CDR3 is TGTGCCAGCGGGACATTGAACACCGGGGAGCTGTTTTTT. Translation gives CASGTLNTGELFF.

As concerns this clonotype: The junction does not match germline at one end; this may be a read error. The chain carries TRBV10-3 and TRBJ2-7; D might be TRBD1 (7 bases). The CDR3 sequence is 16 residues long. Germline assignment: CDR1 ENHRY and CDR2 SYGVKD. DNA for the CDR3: TGTGTCATCAGTGCGGTGGGGGGACAGAGGTCCTACGAGCAATACTTC. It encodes CVISAVGGQRSYEQYF.

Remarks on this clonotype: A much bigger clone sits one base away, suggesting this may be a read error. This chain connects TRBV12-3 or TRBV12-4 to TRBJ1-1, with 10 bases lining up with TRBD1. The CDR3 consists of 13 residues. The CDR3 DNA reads TGTGCCAGCAGCCGACAGGGGGCGACTGAAGCTCTCTTT. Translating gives CASSRQGATEALF.

DNA for the CDR3: TGTGCCACCCGGGGGTTACCCGAGCAGTACTTC. Residues: CATRGLPEQYF. The chain carries TRBV28 and TRBJ2-7, with a weak D call TRBD2 (6 bases). CDR1 is MDHEN and CDR2 is SYDVKM in the germline V gene. This CDR3 is built from 11 residues. V gave up 10 bases and J gave up 6 bases, with 13 bases separating them.

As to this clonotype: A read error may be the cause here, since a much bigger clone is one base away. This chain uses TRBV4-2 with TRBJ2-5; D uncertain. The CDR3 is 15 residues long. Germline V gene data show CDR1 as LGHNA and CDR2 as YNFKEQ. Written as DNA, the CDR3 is TGTGTCAGCAGCCAAGACCCCGGGTACCAAGAGACCCAGTACTTC. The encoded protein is CVSSQDPGYQETQYF.

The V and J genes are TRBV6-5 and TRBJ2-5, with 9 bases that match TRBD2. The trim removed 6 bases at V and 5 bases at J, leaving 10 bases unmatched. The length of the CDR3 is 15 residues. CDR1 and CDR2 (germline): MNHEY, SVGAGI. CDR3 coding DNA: TGTGCCAGCAGCGGCAGCGGGAGGCTTAGGGAGACCCAGTACTTC. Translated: CASSGSGRLRETQYF.

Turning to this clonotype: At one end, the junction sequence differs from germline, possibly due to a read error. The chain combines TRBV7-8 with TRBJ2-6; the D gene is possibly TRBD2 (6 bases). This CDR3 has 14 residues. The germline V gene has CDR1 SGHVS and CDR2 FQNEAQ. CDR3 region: CVSSPGTGANVLTF. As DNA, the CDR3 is TGTGTCAGCAGCCCCGGGACTGGGGCCAACGTCCTCACTTTC.

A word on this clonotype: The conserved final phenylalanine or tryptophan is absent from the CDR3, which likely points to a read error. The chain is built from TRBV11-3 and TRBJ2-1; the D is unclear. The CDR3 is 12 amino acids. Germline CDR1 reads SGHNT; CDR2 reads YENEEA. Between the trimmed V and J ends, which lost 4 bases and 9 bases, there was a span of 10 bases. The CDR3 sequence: CASSSTGIEQFL. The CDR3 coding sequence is TGTGCCAGCAGCTCGACTGGGATTGAGCAGTTCCTC.

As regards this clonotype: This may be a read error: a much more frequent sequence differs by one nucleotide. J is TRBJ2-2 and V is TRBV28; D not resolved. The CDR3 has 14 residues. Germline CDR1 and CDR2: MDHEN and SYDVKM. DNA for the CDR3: TGTGCCAGCAGTTCCCTCAAGAACATCGGGGAGCTGTTTTTT. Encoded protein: CASSSLKNIGELFF.

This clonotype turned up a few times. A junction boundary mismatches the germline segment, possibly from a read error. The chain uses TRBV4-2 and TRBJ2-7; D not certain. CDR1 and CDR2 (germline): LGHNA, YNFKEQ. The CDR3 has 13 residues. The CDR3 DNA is TGTACCAGCACCCAAGATCACACCTACGAGCAGTACTTC. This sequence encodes CTSTQDHTYEQYF.

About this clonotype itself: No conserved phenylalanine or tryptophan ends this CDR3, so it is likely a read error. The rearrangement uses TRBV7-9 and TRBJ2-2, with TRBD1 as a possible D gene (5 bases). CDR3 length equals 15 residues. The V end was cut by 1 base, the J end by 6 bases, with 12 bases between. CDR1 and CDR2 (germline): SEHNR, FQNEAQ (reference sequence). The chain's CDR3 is CASSLVAGISGELFS. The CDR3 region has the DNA TGTGCCAGCAGCTTAGTGGCAGGGATCTCCGGGGAGCTGTTTTCT.

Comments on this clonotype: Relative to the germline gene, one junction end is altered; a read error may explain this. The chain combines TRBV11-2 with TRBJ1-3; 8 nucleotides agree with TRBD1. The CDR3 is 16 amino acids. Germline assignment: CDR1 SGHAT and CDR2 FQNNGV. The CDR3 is CAISPLGQGAGNTIYF. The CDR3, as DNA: TGCGCCATCAGCCCTCTCGGCCAGGGGGCCGGAAACACCATATATTTT. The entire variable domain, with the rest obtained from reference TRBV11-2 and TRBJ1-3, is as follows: EAGVAQSPRYKIIEKRQSVAFWCNPISGHATLYWYQQILGQGPKLLIQFQNNGVVDDSQLPKDRFSAERLKGVDSTLKIQPAKLEDSAVYLCAISPLGQGAGNTIYFGEGSWLTVV.

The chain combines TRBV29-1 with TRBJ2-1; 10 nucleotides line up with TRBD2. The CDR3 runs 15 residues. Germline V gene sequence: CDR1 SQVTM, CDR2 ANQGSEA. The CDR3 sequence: CSVTPAGGPVDEQFF. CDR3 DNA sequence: TGCAGTGTTACACCAGCGGGGGGGCCGGTTGATGAGCAGTTCTTC.

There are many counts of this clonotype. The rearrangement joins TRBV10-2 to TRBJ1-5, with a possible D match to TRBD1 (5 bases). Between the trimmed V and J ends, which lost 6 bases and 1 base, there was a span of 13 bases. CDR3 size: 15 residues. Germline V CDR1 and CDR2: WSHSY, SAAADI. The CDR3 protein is CASRLGVGSNQPQHF. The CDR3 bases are TGCGCCAGCAGATTAGGGGTTGGAAGCAATCAGCCCCAGCATTTT.

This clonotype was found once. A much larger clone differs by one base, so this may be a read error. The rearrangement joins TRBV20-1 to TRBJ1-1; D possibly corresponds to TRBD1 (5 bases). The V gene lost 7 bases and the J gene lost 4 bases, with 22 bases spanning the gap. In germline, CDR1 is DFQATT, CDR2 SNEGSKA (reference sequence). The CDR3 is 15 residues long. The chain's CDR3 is CSVQTLPGPLTEAFF. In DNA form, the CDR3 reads TGCAGTGTGCAGACCCTCCCGGGGCCCCTCACTGAAGCTTTCTTT.

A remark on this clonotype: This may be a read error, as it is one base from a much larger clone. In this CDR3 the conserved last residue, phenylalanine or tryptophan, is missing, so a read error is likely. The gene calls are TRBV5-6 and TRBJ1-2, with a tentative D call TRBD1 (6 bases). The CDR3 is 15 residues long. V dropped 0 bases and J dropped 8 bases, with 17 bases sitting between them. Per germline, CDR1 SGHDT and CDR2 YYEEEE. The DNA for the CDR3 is TGTGCCAGCAGCTTGGCCCTGGGGGCGTCGGACGGCTACACCATC. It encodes CASSLALGASDGYTI.

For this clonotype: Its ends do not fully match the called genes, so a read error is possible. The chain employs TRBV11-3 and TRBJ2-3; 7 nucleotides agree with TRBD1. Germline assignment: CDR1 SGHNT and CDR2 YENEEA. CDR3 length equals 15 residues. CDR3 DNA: TGTGCCAGTAGCTTTGGGACAGAGAGCACAAATACGCAGTATTTT. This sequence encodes CASSFGTESTNTQYF.

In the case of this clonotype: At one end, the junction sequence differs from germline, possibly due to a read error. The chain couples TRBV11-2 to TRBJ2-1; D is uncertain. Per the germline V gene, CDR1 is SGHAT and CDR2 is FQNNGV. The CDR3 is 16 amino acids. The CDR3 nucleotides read TGTGCCAGCGGCTTAGGGAAGGACGGCACCTACAATGAGCAGTCCTTC. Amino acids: CASGLGKDGTYNEQSF.

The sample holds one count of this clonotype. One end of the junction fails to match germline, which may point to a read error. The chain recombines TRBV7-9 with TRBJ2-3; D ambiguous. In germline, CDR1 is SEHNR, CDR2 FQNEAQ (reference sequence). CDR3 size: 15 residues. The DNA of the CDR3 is TGTGCCAGCAGCTTCGTCGGGTGTAGCACAGATATGCAGTATTTT. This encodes CASSFVGCSTDMQYF.

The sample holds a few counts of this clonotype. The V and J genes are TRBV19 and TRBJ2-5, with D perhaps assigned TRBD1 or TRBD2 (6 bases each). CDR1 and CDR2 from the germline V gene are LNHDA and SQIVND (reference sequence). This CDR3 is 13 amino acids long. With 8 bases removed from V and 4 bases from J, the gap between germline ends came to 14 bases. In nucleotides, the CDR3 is TGTGCCAGTGGGGGGCTTCTACGAGAGACCCAGTACTTC. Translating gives CASGGLLRETQYF.

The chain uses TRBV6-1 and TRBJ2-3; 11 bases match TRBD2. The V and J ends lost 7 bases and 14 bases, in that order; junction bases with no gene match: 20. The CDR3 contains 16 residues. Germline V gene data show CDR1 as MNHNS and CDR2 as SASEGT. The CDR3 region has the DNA TGTGCCAGCAATTGGTTAGCGGGGGGGAGCACAGATACACTGTATTTT. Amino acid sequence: CASNWLAGGSTDTLYF.

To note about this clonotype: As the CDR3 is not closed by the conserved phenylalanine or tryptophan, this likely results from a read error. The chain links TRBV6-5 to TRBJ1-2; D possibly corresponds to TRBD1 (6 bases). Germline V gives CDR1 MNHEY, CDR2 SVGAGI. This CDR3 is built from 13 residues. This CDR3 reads CGSSYGDTYGYTL. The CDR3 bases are TGTGGCAGCAGTTACGGGGACACCTATGGCTACACCTTA.

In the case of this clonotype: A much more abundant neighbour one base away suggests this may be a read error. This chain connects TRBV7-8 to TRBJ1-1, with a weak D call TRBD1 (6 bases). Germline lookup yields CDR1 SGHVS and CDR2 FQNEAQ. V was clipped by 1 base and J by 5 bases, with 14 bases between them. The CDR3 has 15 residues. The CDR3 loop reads CASSLGQALETEAFF. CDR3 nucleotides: TGTGCCAGCAGCTTAGGACAGGCTCTGGAGACTGAAGCTTTCTTT.

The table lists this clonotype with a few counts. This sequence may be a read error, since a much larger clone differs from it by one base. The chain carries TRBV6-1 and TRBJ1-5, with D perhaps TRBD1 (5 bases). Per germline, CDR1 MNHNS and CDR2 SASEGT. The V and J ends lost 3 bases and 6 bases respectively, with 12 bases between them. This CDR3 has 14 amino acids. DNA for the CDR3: TGTGCCAGCAGTGACGGACATCACACTCAGCCCCAGCATTTT. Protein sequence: CASSDGHHTQPQHF.

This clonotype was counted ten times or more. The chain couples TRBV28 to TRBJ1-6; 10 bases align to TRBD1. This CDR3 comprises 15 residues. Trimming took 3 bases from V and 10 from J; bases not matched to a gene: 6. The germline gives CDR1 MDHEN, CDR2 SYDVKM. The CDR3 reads CASSLGQGPGSPLHF. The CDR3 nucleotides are TGTGCCAGCAGTTTGGGACAGGGGCCGGGGTCACCCCTCCACTTT.

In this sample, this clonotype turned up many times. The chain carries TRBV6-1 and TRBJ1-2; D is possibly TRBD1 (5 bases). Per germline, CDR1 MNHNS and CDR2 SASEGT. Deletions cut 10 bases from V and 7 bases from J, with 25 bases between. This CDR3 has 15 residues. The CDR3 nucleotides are TGTGCCATCATCCGGACCGGGACCCAGACTCCTGGCTACACCTTC. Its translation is CAIIRTGTQTPGYTF.